These 20 T cell receptor beta chains share one sample of origin, sequenced in a study of shared clonotypes between healthy human individuals. Clones were read by immunoSEQ multiplex PCR, and TCRdb kept only the in-frame ones, dropping some. The sample has 2 million to 2.5 million clones; approximately 90% are singletons. The sequencing sample was made of naive CD4+ T cells from PBMCs. Subset defined: CD45RA+ positively selected. These receptors originate from a man younger than 30 in good health. Some clones in this sample may be carry-over from other donors' samples.

CDR3 residues: CASSTTQGNVVDEQYF. As DNA, the CDR3 is TGTGCCAGCAGTACCACACAGGGTAACGTGGTTGACGAGCAGTACTTC. This rearrangement joins TRBV25-1 to TRBJ2-5, with D perhaps matching TRBD1 (6 bases). The DNA matches TRBJ2-7 better at its end, which makes the J call doubtful. The CDR3 spans 16 residues. Germline V lookup: CDR1 MGHDK, CDR2 SYGVNS.

This chain joins TRBV6-5 and TRBJ1-1, with TRBD1 identical over 7 bases. Germline CDR1 is MNHEY and CDR2 is SVGAGI. This CDR3 region has 14 residues. V lost 2 bases to trimming and J lost 7 bases; unmatched junction nucleotides: 7. Here the CDR3 DNA reads TGTGCCAGCAGTTACCTACAGGGGAGGAGTGAAGCTTTCTTT. It translates to CASSYLQGRSEAFF.

With respect to this clone: This same CDR3 is encoded by further DNA sequences in the sample. Here the CDR3 DNA reads TGTGCCAGCAGGACAGGGGGGCAGGAGACCCAGTACTTC. It encodes CASRTGGQETQYF. The rearrangement joins TRBV28 to TRBJ2-5, with 9 bases lining up with TRBD1. The CDR3 is 13 residues long. Germline assignment: CDR1 MDHEN and CDR2 SYDVKM. Trimming at V came to 6 bases and at J to 5 bases, leaving 4 bases not matched to a gene.

This chain joins TRBV18 and TRBJ2-1; 7 bases fit TRBD1. The V gene end was trimmed by 8 bases and the J gene end by 0 bases; junction bases not matched to a gene: 7. There are 15 residues in the CDR3. Germline V lookup: CDR1 KGHSH, CDR2 LQKENI. For the CDR3, the DNA is TGTGCCAGCCACGTGGGACAGAGCTCCTACAATGAGCAGTTCTTC. Amino acids: CASHVGQSSYNEQFF.

V usage is TRBV28 and J usage is TRBJ1-2; a weak D match, TRBD1 (6 bases). The V gene lost 5 bases and the J gene lost 5 bases, with 15 bases spanning the gap. CDR1 is MDHEN, CDR2 SYDVKM, per germline. The CDR3 is made up of 14 amino acids. CDR3 amino acids: CASSMLTGWYGYTF. For the CDR3, the DNA is TGTGCCAGCAGTATGCTAACAGGGTGGTATGGCTACACCTTC.

J is TRBJ2-2 and V is TRBV19; 7 bases agree with TRBD1. The CDR3 totals 16 residues. Looked up from germline, CDR1 is LNHDA and CDR2 is SQIVND (reference sequence). Trimming at V came to 7 bases and at J to 4 bases, leaving 12 bases not matched to a gene. The CDR3 DNA follows: TGTGCCAGTACCCCACAGGGGCACCCAGGCACCGGGGAGCTGTTTTTT. Translation gives CASTPQGHPGTGELFF.

The chain uses TRBV5-1 and TRBJ1-4; D not resolved. The CDR3 length is 14 residues. Germline CDR1 is SGHRS and CDR2 is YFSETQ. The V and J ends lost 0 bases and 7 bases respectively, with 10 bases between them. CDR3 loop: CASSLVPASEKLFF. As DNA, the CDR3 is TGCGCCAGCAGCTTGGTCCCAGCGAGTGAAAAACTGTTTTTT.

Only a few counts were recorded for this clone. The CDR3 nucleotides are TGTGCCAGCAGTGTAGGGCCATTGGGGGCTGAAGCTTTCTTT. This codes for CASSVGPLGAEAFF. V and J are TRBV2 and TRBJ1-1, with D tentatively TRBD1 (5 bases). The CDR3 totals 14 residues. V lost 4 bases and J lost 6, with 15 bases in between. From germline, CDR1 is SNHLY and CDR2 FYNNEI.

Details on this clone: Distinct nucleotide sequences in the sample also encode this CDR3. The chain carries TRBV30 and TRBJ1-2, with D unclear. Between the trimmed V and J ends, which lost 0 bases and 3 bases, there was a span of 17 bases. CDR1 is GTSNPN, CDR2 SVGIG, per germline (reference sequence). The CDR3 spans 16 residues. Written as DNA, the CDR3 is TGTGCCTGGAGTGTGGGAGTATCCCCGGGAGACTATGGCTACACCTTC. The encoded protein is CAWSVGVSPGDYGYTF.

J is TRBJ2-2 and V is TRBV6-6, with a possible D match to TRBD1 (5 bases). This CDR3 is built from 14 residues. The germline CDR1 and CDR2 sequences are MNHNY and SVGAGI (reference sequence). V shed 5 bases and J shed 1 base, with 8 bases lying between them. CDR3 residues: CASSLGQNTGELFF. The CDR3 DNA reads TGTGCCAGCAGTCTAGGACAGAACACCGGGGAGCTGTTTTTT.

V gene TRBV9 combines with J gene TRBJ2-7; 11 bases are a match to TRBD2. The J segment lost 0 bases and the V segment lost 3 bases, leaving 8 bases of the junction unmatched. The CDR3 contains 17 residues. Germline V gene data show CDR1 as SGDLS and CDR2 as YYNGEE. The CDR3 region has the DNA TGTGCCAGCAGCGCAAGAGGGGGGACTAGCGGCTCCTACGAGCAGTACTTC. The encoded protein is CASSARGGTSGSYEQYF.

Points on this clone: At one end the junction does not follow the germline gene, possibly because of a read error. The rearrangement uses TRBV29-1 and TRBJ1-1; D possibly corresponds to TRBD1 (6 bases). The CDR3 contains 15 residues. Germline CDR1 is SQVTM and CDR2 is ANQGSEA. The CDR3 DNA reads as TGCAGCGCTCACCTGAACCGACCGGGGGCGTCTGAAGGTTTCTTT. Protein product: CSAHLNRPGASEGFF. Based on the CDR3 plus reference TRBV29-1 and TRBJ1-1, the full variable domain is SAVISQKPSRDICQRGTSLTIQCQVDSQVTMMFWYRQQPGQSLTLIATANQGSEATYESGFVIDKFPISRPNLTFSTLTVSNMSPEDSSIYLCSAHLNRPGASEGFFGQGTRLTVV.

The chain couples TRBV2 to TRBJ2-4; 8 positions match TRBD1. This CDR3 has 15 amino acids. Per germline, CDR1 SNHLY and CDR2 FYNNEI. J lost 2 bases, V lost 6 bases, and 6 bases had no gene match. CDR3 in amino acids: CASSGDRYTKNIQYF. CDR3 nucleotide sequence: TGTGCCAGCAGCGGGGACAGGTACACCAAAAACATTCAGTACTTC. Combining the CDR3 with reference TRBV2 and TRBJ2-4 gives the whole variable domain EPEVTQTPSHQVTQMGQEVILRCVPISNHLYFYWYRQILGQKVEFLVSFYNNEISEKSEIFDDQFSVERPDGSNFTLKIRSTKLEDSAMYFCASSGDRYTKNIQYFGAGTRLSVL.

The chain couples TRBV12-5 to TRBJ2-5; 7 bases align to TRBD2. This CDR3 is built from 16 residues. J lost 3 bases, V lost 0 bases, and 7 bases had no gene match. Germline CDR1 reads LGHNT; CDR2 reads FRNRAP. The CDR3 DNA is TGTGCTAGTGGTTTGGTACTTTCGGGAGGAGAAGAGACCCAGTACTTC. Its translation: CASGLVLSGGEETQYF.

This chain joins TRBV28 and TRBJ2-7; 8 nucleotides match TRBD2. The CDR3 extends over 15 amino acids. Trimming cost V 3 bases and J 0 bases; bases outside gene matches: 4. Germline loops: CDR1 MDHEN, CDR2 SYDVKM. The CDR3 bases are TGTGCCAGCAGTTTGCTAGCGGGTTTCTCCTACGAGCAGTACTTC. Translated, it gives CASSLLAGFSYEQYF. The variable domain in full, completed from reference TRBV28 and TRBJ2-7, reads DVKVTQSSRYLVKRTGEKVFLECVQDMDHENMFWYRQDPGLGLRLIYFSYDVKMKEKGDIPEGYSVSREKKERFSLILESASTNQTSMYLCASSLLAGFSYEQYFGPGTRLTVT.

This chain links TRBV4-1 with TRBJ1-2, with TRBD1 as a possible D gene (5 bases). V shed 1 base and J shed 5 bases, with 17 bases lying between them. The CDR3 runs 16 residues. The germline V gene encodes CDR1 MGHRA and CDR2 YSYEKL. The CDR3 here is CASSQGAGTVIYGYTF. The CDR3 DNA reads TGCGCCAGCAGCCAAGGAGCCGGGACGGTTATATATGGCTACACCTTC.

The chain employs TRBV9 and TRBJ2-2; 11 bases map to TRBD2. V lost 0 bases to trimming and J lost 7 bases; unmatched junction nucleotides: 5. Germline CDR1 reads SGDLS; CDR2 reads YYNGEE. The CDR3 is made up of 16 amino acids. CDR3 amino acids: CASSVGLAGSGGELFF. The CDR3 region has the DNA TGTGCCAGCAGCGTAGGACTAGCGGGAAGCGGCGGGGAGCTGTTTTTT.

V and J are TRBV6-5 and TRBJ2-7; TRBD1 aligns across 8 bases. V dropped 2 bases and J dropped 4; count of bases not matched to a gene: 7. This CDR3 is built from 15 residues. Germline-derived CDR1 and CDR2 are MNHEY and SVGAGI. The CDR3 reads CASSYAGTGEYEQYF. The CDR3 coding sequence is TGTGCCAGCAGTTACGCTGGGACAGGAGAGTACGAGCAGTACTTC.

The chain uses TRBV30 and TRBJ2-1; D gene unclear. Germline values: CDR1 GTSNPN, CDR2 SVGIG (reference sequence). The V end lost 3 bases, the J end lost 6 bases, and 9 bases lay between the germline ends. The CDR3 covers 12 residues. The CDR3 reads CAWSNTFNEQFF. Written as DNA, the CDR3 is TGTGCCTGGAGCAACACGTTCAATGAGCAGTTCTTC.

This rearrangement joins TRBV5-1 to TRBJ2-7; D might be TRBD1 or TRBD2, each matching 5 bases. V shed 0 bases and J shed 7 bases, with 14 bases lying between them. Germline V gene sequence: CDR1 SGHRS, CDR2 YFSETQ. The CDR3 has 14 residues. The chain's CDR3 is CASSLDVGAGEQYF. CDR3 coding DNA: TGCGCCAGCAGCTTGGACGTCGGGGCTGGGGAGCAGTACTTC.